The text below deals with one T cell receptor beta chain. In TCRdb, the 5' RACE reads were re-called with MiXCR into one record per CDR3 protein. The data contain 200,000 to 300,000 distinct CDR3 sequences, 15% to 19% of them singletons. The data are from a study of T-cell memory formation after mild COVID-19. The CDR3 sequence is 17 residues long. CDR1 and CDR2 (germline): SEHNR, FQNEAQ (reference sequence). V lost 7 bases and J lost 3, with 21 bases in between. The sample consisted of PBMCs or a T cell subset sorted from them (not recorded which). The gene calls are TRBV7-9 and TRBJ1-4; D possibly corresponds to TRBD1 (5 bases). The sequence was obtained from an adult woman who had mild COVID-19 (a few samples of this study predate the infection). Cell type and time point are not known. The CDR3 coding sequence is TGTGCCAGCACCCCTCGGTCCGGGGGTACCGCTAATGAAAAACTGTTTTTT. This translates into CASTPRSGGTANEKLFF.